A selection of T cell receptor beta chains follows, all from one sample in a study of T-cell reconstitution after alpha-beta-depleted transplantation in children. Each CDR3 protein is one row after TCRdb ran MiXCR on the PCR reads. The data contain 300,000 to 400,000 distinct CDR3 sequences, under 20% of them seen just once; the ten biggest clones take up about 41%. The sequencing used PBMCs, mostly from graft donor cells, collected 360 days after TCRalphabeta/CD19-depleted stem cell transplant. The receptors stem from a male patient between 2 and 9 years old who had a stem cell transplant for acute lymphoblastic leukemia, so the T cells may come from the graft donor. The CDR3 runs from the conserved cysteine through the conserved F or W. The order of the fields is J gene, V gene, clone size, D gene, CDR3 DNA, CDR3 protein. D genes are given only for firm matches. Clone size is not always given. Where it is, it says once, few, many or a class for expanded clones.

J gene: TRBJ2-3
V gene: TRBV20-1
clone size: few
D gene: -
CDR3 DNA: TGCAGTGCTAGTGTATCACTAGCTACAGATACGCAGTATTTT
CDR3 protein: CSASVSLATDTQYF

J gene: TRBJ1-3
V gene: TRBV4-3
clone size: -
D gene: -
CDR3 DNA: TGCGCCAGCAGCCGGTACCAGGAGCCCCCTGGAAACACCATATATTTT
CDR3 protein: CASSRYQEPPGNTIYF

J gene: TRBJ2-1
V gene: TRBV7-2
clone size: many
D gene: TRBD2
CDR3 DNA: TGTGCCAGCTCCCCAGCGGGAGGGTCCTACAATGAGCAGTTCTTC
CDR3 protein: CASSPAGGSYNEQFF

J gene: TRBJ2-3
V gene: TRBV4-3
clone size: few
D gene: TRBD2
CDR3 DNA: TGCGCCAGCAGCCAAGAGATCACAGCGGGAGGGCCAGATACGCAGTATTTT
CDR3 protein: CASSQEITAGGPDTQYF

J gene: TRBJ2-1
V gene: TRBV24-1
clone size: many
D gene: -
CDR3 DNA: TGTGCCACCAGTGATTCCTTAGACAGGCTCAATGAGCAGTTCTTC
CDR3 protein: CATSDSLDRLNEQFF

J gene: TRBJ2-7
V gene: TRBV10-2
clone size: -
D gene: -
CDR3 DNA: TGCGCCAGCAGTGACGGAGGGGCAATGGGCTACTACGAGCAGTACTTC
CDR3 protein: CASSDGGAMGYYEQYF

J gene: TRBJ1-5
V gene: TRBV28
clone size: many
D gene: -
CDR3 DNA: TGTGCCAGCAGCGGACATCATCAGCCCCAGCATTTT
CDR3 protein: CASSGHHQPQHF

J gene: TRBJ2-3
V gene: TRBV11-2
clone size: -
D gene: -
CDR3 DNA: TGTGCCAGCAGCTTAGTGAGCTTCACAGATACGCAGTATTTT
CDR3 protein: CASSLVSFTDTQYF

J gene: TRBJ2-1
V gene: TRBV12-3/TRBV12-4
clone size: -
D gene: TRBD2
CDR3 DNA: TGTGCCAGCACCTTGGGGACTAGCGGGAGGGAAGAGCAGTTCTTC
CDR3 protein: CASTLGTSGREEQFF

J gene: TRBJ2-1
V gene: TRBV5-1
clone size: few
D gene: TRBD2
CDR3 DNA: TGCGCCAGCAGCTTGGCGACTAGCGGGAGTAATGAGCAGTTCTTC
CDR3 protein: CASSLATSGSNEQFF

J gene: TRBJ1-3
V gene: TRBV12-3/TRBV12-4
clone size: -
D gene: -
CDR3 DNA: TGTGCCAGCAGAGCCGGGCCTAGCTCTGGAAACACCATATATTTT
CDR3 protein: CASRAGPSSGNTIYF

J gene: TRBJ2-7
V gene: TRBV20-1
clone size: few
D gene: TRBD1
CDR3 DNA: TGCAGTGCGAGGGCGTTGGGACAGGGCGTTCCCGAGCAGTACTTC
CDR3 protein: CSARALGQGVPEQYF

J gene: TRBJ2-3
V gene: TRBV7-2
clone size: few
D gene: TRBD2
CDR3 DNA: TGTGCCAGCAGCTCACTCCTAGCGGGAGGGGGAGATACGCAGTATTTT
CDR3 protein: CASSSLLAGGGDTQYF

J gene: TRBJ1-2
V gene: TRBV2
clone size: -
D gene: TRBD1
CDR3 DNA: TGTGCCGGCCGGGACAGTGTTTATGGCTACACCTTC
CDR3 protein: CAGRDSVYGYTF

J gene: TRBJ2-3
V gene: TRBV7-9
clone size: few
D gene: TRBD2
CDR3 DNA: TGTGCCAGCAGCCAGATCTGGCGGGAGGCCCCAGATACGCAGTATTTT
CDR3 protein: CASSQIWREAPDTQYF

J gene: TRBJ1-1
V gene: TRBV5-1
clone size: -
D gene: TRBD1
CDR3 DNA: TGCGCCAGCAGCTTGTGGTCAGGACAGGGAGGCATGAACACTGAAGCTTTCTTT
CDR3 protein: CASSLWSGQGGMNTEAFF

J gene: TRBJ2-1
V gene: TRBV27
clone size: -
D gene: TRBD1
CDR3 DNA: TGTGCCAGCAGTTTCCCCCACGGACAGGGACATAGGTACAATGAGCAGTTCTTC
CDR3 protein: CASSFPHGQGHRYNEQFF

J gene: TRBJ2-5
V gene: TRBV9
clone size: -
D gene: -
CDR3 DNA: TGTGCCAGCAGCGTAGGAGCGGTCCAAGAGACCCAGTACTTC
CDR3 protein: CASSVGAVQETQYF

J gene: TRBJ1-4
V gene: TRBV12-3/TRBV12-4
clone size: -
D gene: -
CDR3 DNA: TGTGCCAGCAGGGGACCAGGGACCCACGGGGAAAAACTGTTTTTT
CDR3 protein: CASRGPGTHGEKLFF

J gene: TRBJ1-3
V gene: TRBV18
clone size: few
D gene: TRBD1
CDR3 DNA: TGTGCCAGCTCACCACGGGACAGGGCCGGAAACACCATATATTTT
CDR3 protein: CASSPRDRAGNTIYF

J gene: TRBJ1-1
V gene: TRBV19
clone size: -
D gene: -
CDR3 DNA: TGTGCCAGTAGTATCGGAGACGGTGAAGCTTTCTTT
CDR3 protein: CASSIGDGEAFF

J gene: TRBJ2-7
V gene: TRBV30
clone size: -
D gene: -
CDR3 DNA: TGTGCCTGGAGGCCCTCCGACCGAGGGCATGCCTACGAGCAGTACTTC
CDR3 protein: CAWRPSDRGHAYEQYF

J gene: TRBJ1-1
V gene: TRBV5-1
clone size: few
D gene: -
CDR3 DNA: TGCGCCAGCAGGGCCGGGGGGAACACTGAAGCTTTCTTT
CDR3 protein: CASRAGGNTEAFF

J gene: TRBJ2-6
V gene: TRBV12-3/TRBV12-4
clone size: few
D gene: -
CDR3 DNA: TGTGCCAGCAGCCACGAGTACTCTGGGGCCAACGTCCTGACTTTC
CDR3 protein: CASSHEYSGANVLTF

J gene: TRBJ1-2
V gene: TRBV20-1
clone size: -
D gene: -
CDR3 DNA: TGCAGTGCTAGACAGGGAATCTATGGCTACACCTTC
CDR3 protein: CSARQGIYGYTF

J gene: TRBJ1-1
V gene: TRBV4-3
clone size: -
D gene: -
CDR3 DNA: TGCGCCAGCAGCCAAGTGGGCCTAGGGTGGGAGAACACTGAAGCTTTCTTT
CDR3 protein: CASSQVGLGWENTEAFF

J gene: TRBJ2-2
V gene: TRBV15
clone size: few
D gene: -
CDR3 DNA: TGTGCCACCAGCAGAGTTGGTGTTGGTTCGGGGGAGCTGTTTTTT
CDR3 protein: CATSRVGVGSGELFF

J gene: TRBJ2-5
V gene: TRBV20-1
clone size: -
D gene: TRBD2
CDR3 DNA: TGCAGTGCTAGAGTCCCCGGGACTACCAAAGAGACCCAGTACTTC
CDR3 protein: CSARVPGTTKETQYF

J gene: TRBJ2-2
V gene: TRBV4-1
clone size: -
D gene: -
CDR3 DNA: TGCGCCAGCAGCCACTGGACCCTTGGGGACGGGGAGCTGTTTTTT
CDR3 protein: CASSHWTLGDGELFF

J gene: TRBJ2-7
V gene: TRBV28
clone size: once
D gene: -
CDR3 DNA: TGTGCCAGCAGCGGGTGGAGCTCCTACGAGCAGTACTTC
CDR3 protein: CASSGWSSYEQYF

J gene: TRBJ2-5
V gene: TRBV28
clone size: few
D gene: -
CDR3 DNA: TGTGCCAGCAGCCCTCTTCGGGGGAGGTCGCGGGAGACCCAGTACTTC
CDR3 protein: CASSPLRGRSRETQYF

J gene: TRBJ1-5
V gene: TRBV21-1
clone size: -
D gene: -
CDR3 DNA: TGTGCCAGCAGCAAAGGCCCCGGGCTTCGTCAGCCCCAGCATTTT
CDR3 protein: CASSKGPGLRQPQHF

J gene: TRBJ2-1
V gene: TRBV12-3/TRBV12-4
clone size: many
D gene: TRBD2
CDR3 DNA: TGTGCCAGCAGTTTGGAGCGGGAAGCTGAGCAGTTCTTC
CDR3 protein: CASSLEREAEQFF

J gene: TRBJ2-7
V gene: TRBV7-6
clone size: few
D gene: TRBD2
CDR3 DNA: TGTGCCAGCAGCCCCTCCCCTAGACTAGCTTACGAGCAGTACTTC
CDR3 protein: CASSPSPRLAYEQYF

J gene: TRBJ2-1
V gene: TRBV7-2
clone size: -
D gene: TRBD2
CDR3 DNA: TGTGCCAGCAGCTTAGTAGCTCTTGCGGGGGGGTACAATGAGCAGTTCTTC
CDR3 protein: CASSLVALAGGYNEQFF

J gene: TRBJ1-6
V gene: TRBV27
clone size: few
D gene: -
CDR3 DNA: TGTGCCAGCAGTTTCGGGAATTCACCCCTCCACTTT
CDR3 protein: CASSFGNSPLHF

J gene: TRBJ2-5
V gene: TRBV28
clone size: many
D gene: -
CDR3 DNA: TGCGCCAGCAGCAATCGGGGCCAAGAGACCCAGTACTTC
CDR3 protein: CASSNRGQETQYF

J gene: TRBJ2-5
V gene: TRBV28
clone size: -
D gene: -
CDR3 DNA: TGTGCCAGCAGTTCCACCGGGGGCCAAGAGACCCAGTACTTC
CDR3 protein: CASSSTGGQETQYF

J gene: TRBJ1-2
V gene: TRBV6-2/TRBV6-3
clone size: few
D gene: -
CDR3 DNA: TGTGCCAGCAGCCCAGGGGATGTAGATGGCTACACCTTC
CDR3 protein: CASSPGDVDGYTF

J gene: TRBJ2-7
V gene: TRBV6-1
clone size: -
D gene: TRBD1
CDR3 DNA: TGTGCCAGCAGTCGAAGCGCGAGACAGGGGGCATTGTACTTC
CDR3 protein: CASSRSARQGALYF

J gene: TRBJ2-7
V gene: TRBV25-1
clone size: few
D gene: -
CDR3 DNA: TGTGCCAGCAGTGAAGCCGGGACACAATATCGGTACTTC
CDR3 protein: CASSEAGTQYRYF

J gene: TRBJ2-7
V gene: TRBV6-2/TRBV6-3
clone size: -
D gene: TRBD1
CDR3 DNA: TGTGCCAGCAGTTACTCTCAACAGGGGGCGCCGTACGAGCAGTACTTC
CDR3 protein: CASSYSQQGAPYEQYF

J gene: TRBJ2-2
V gene: TRBV5-1
clone size: -
D gene: TRBD1
CDR3 DNA: TGCGCCAGCAGCTTGATCGCCAGGGGGTTTAACACCGGGGAGCTGTTTTTT
CDR3 protein: CASSLIARGFNTGELFF

J gene: TRBJ2-3
V gene: TRBV4-2
clone size: -
D gene: TRBD2
CDR3 DNA: TGTGCCAGCAGCCAAGAGGGCGGGAGCCGTCCCACAGATACGCAGTATTTT
CDR3 protein: CASSQEGGSRPTDTQYF

J gene: TRBJ2-7
V gene: TRBV20-1
clone size: -
D gene: TRBD2
CDR3 DNA: TGCAGTGCTCCGATAGCGGGAGTCTACCACGAGCAGTACTTC
CDR3 protein: CSAPIAGVYHEQYF

J gene: TRBJ1-2
V gene: TRBV12-3/TRBV12-4
clone size: -
D gene: -
CDR3 DNA: TGTGCCAGCAGCCCTAAGGGGTATGGCTACACCTTC
CDR3 protein: CASSPKGYGYTF

J gene: TRBJ1-6
V gene: TRBV28
clone size: few
D gene: TRBD1
CDR3 DNA: TGTGCCAGCAGGCGCGACAGGGGGAATTCACCCCTCCACTTT
CDR3 protein: CASRRDRGNSPLHF

J gene: TRBJ2-5
V gene: TRBV5-4
clone size: -
D gene: TRBD1
CDR3 DNA: TGTGCCAGCAGCTTGGCCACAGGGGTCCAAGAGACCCAGTACTTC
CDR3 protein: CASSLATGVQETQYF

J gene: TRBJ2-5
V gene: TRBV28
clone size: -
D gene: TRBD1
CDR3 DNA: TGTGCCAGCAGTTCGGTCGGAGTCAGGACAGGGTGGGGAGAGACCCAGTACTTC
CDR3 protein: CASSSVGVRTGWGETQYF

J gene: TRBJ2-2
V gene: TRBV27
clone size: -
D gene: TRBD2
CDR3 DNA: TGTGCCAGCAGCCTTACTAGCGGGAGCGGGTACACCGGGGAGCTGTTTTTT
CDR3 protein: CASSLTSGSGYTGELFF

J gene: TRBJ2-1
V gene: TRBV9
clone size: -
D gene: TRBD2
CDR3 DNA: TGTGCCAGCAGCGTAGGAGCGGGAGGGTGGAATGAGCAGTTCTTC
CDR3 protein: CASSVGAGGWNEQFF

J gene: TRBJ1-4
V gene: TRBV7-2
clone size: few
D gene: TRBD1
CDR3 DNA: TGTGCCAGCAGCTTAGTCAGGGGGCGGGAAAAACTGTTTTTT
CDR3 protein: CASSLVRGREKLFF

J gene: TRBJ2-7
V gene: TRBV18
clone size: -
D gene: TRBD2
CDR3 DNA: TGTGCCAGCTCACCATCGACTAGCTCCGAGCAGTACTTC
CDR3 protein: CASSPSTSSEQYF

J gene: TRBJ1-4
V gene: TRBV12-3/TRBV12-4
clone size: many
D gene: TRBD1
CDR3 DNA: TGTGCCAGCAGTCCGGACAGGGCAGCTGAAAAACTGTTTTTT
CDR3 protein: CASSPDRAAEKLFF

J gene: TRBJ2-5
V gene: TRBV29-1
clone size: few
D gene: -
CDR3 DNA: TGCAGCGTTGAAGGGTACCAAGAGACCCAGTACTTC
CDR3 protein: CSVEGYQETQYF

J gene: TRBJ2-1
V gene: TRBV3-1
clone size: -
D gene: -
CDR3 DNA: TGTGCCAGCAGCCAAGTACGGGGCTTCTCCTACAATGAGCAGTTCTTC
CDR3 protein: CASSQVRGFSYNEQFF

J gene: TRBJ2-7
V gene: TRBV28
clone size: many
D gene: TRBD1
CDR3 DNA: TGTGCCAGCAGTCACAGGGGGATCGGCCTACCAACCCCCTACGAGCAGTACTTC
CDR3 protein: CASSHRGIGLPTPYEQYF

J gene: TRBJ2-2
V gene: TRBV15
clone size: many
D gene: TRBD1
CDR3 DNA: TGTGCCACCAGAGCGACAGGGGAATACACCGGGGAGCTGTTTTTT
CDR3 protein: CATRATGEYTGELFF

J gene: TRBJ2-3
V gene: TRBV7-9
clone size: few
D gene: TRBD2
CDR3 DNA: TGTGCCAGCAGCTTTCTAGCGGAACCCCCGGGAGATACGCAGTATTTT
CDR3 protein: CASSFLAEPPGDTQYF

J gene: TRBJ1-1
V gene: TRBV12-3/TRBV12-4
clone size: few
D gene: -
CDR3 DNA: TGTGTTACGTGTGAGCAGTCTAACGAAGCTTTCTTT
CDR3 protein: CVTCEQSNEAFF